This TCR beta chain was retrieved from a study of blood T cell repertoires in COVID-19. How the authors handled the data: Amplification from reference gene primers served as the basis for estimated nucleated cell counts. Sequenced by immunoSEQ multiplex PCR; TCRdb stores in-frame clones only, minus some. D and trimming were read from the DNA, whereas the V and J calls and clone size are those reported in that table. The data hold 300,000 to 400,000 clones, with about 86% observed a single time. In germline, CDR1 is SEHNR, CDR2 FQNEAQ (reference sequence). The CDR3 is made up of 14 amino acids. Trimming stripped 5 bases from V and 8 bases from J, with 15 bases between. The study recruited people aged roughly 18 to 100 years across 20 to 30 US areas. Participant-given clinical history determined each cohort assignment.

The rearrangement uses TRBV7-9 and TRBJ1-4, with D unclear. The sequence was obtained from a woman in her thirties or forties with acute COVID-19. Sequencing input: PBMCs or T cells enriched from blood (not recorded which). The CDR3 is CASSQTTRWEKLFF. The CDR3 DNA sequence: TGTGCCAGCAGCCAAACCACCCGGTGGGAAAAACTGTTTTTT.